This is a list of T cell receptor beta chains from one sample in a study of control samples from healthy donors and cancer patients. The protocol was immunoSEQ multiplex PCR, while the TCRdb copy is restricted to in-frame clones and leaves out a portion. The top ten clones hold over 5.5% of a sample with some 410,000 clones, over 75% of them seen once. Sequencing used PBMCs. These receptors came from a man between 40 and 49 years old with head and neck cancer. Both conserved end residues are part of each CDR3. D genes are given only for firm matches. Not all rows give a size; the values are once, few, many and, for expanded clones, a class.

j_gene | abundance | v_gene | d_gene | CDR3nt | CDR3aa
TRBJ2-7 | NA | TRBV7-9 | TRBD1 | TGTGCCAGCAGTTCAGACAGCCGGGACAGGGCCTTC | CASSSDSRDRAF
TRBJ2-7 | NA | TRBV5-1 | NA | TGCGCCAGCAGAGGGCAGCCGAGCTCCTACGAGCAGTACTTC | CASRGQPSSYEQYF
TRBJ2-3 | once | TRBV12-5 | NA | TGTGCTAGTGGTTCACAGGGAAGTGGCACAGATACGCAGTATTTT | CASGSQGSGTDTQYF
TRBJ1-2 | NA | TRBV14 | NA | TGTGCCAGCAGCCAAGGGGCCCCTACAGCTCCCCGTGGCTATGGCTACACCTTC | CASSQGAPTAPRGYGYTF
TRBJ2-3 | NA | TRBV14 | TRBD2 | TGTGCCAGCAGCCTAGCGCGGTCTAGCGGGAAGAATACGCAGTATTTT | CASSLARSSGKNTQYF
TRBJ1-2 | NA | TRBV5-4 | NA | TGTGCCAGCCGACATGAAGAGTCTAACTATGGCTACACCTTC | CASRHEESNYGYTF
TRBJ2-7 | NA | TRBV3-1/TRBV3-2 | NA | TGTGCCAGCAGCCAATCCTACGAGCAGTACTTC | CASSQSYEQYF
TRBJ2-3 | NA | TRBV27 | TRBD2 | TGTGCCAGCGTGGAGCTCGGCGGGAGGACAGATACGCAGTATTTT | CASVELGGRTDTQYF
TRBJ2-2 | NA | TRBV11-3 | NA | TGTGCCAGCAGCTTAGAGCCCAGGTGGGCAGGCGGGGAGCTGTTTTTT | CASSLEPRWAGGELFF
TRBJ1-5 | NA | TRBV19 | NA | TGTGCCAGTCAAACTCAAGGGGGGAGCAATCAGCCCCAGCATTTT | CASQTQGGSNQPQHF
TRBJ2-1 | NA | TRBV6-4 | NA | TGTGCCAGCAGTGGTGCCCTGGGACCGACAAATGAGCAGTTCTTC | CASSGALGPTNEQFF
TRBJ2-7 | NA | TRBV27 | TRBD2 | TGTGCCAGCCATCGGTGGGCTAGCGGGACTTTCTCCTACGAGCAGTACTTC | CASHRWASGTFSYEQYF
TRBJ2-1 | NA | TRBV12-3/TRBV12-4 | NA | TGTGCCAGCAGTTTTGTCCCATACAATGAGCAGTTCTTC | CASSFVPYNEQFF
TRBJ2-7 | NA | TRBV5-4 | NA | NA | CASSFGAGGQYF
TRBJ2-7 | once | TRBV7-8 | NA | TGTGCCAGCAGCTTAGCGACAGAGCCTTCTTCCTACGAGCAGTACTTC | CASSLATEPSSYEQYF
TRBJ2-3 | NA | TRBV7-2 | NA | TGTGCCAGCAGCTTACAGTGGGGGACAGATACGCAGTATTTT | CASSLQWGTDTQYF
TRBJ1-2 | few | TRBV10-2 | NA | TGCGCCAGCAGTGAGACTAGGGACGGATTCTATGGCTACACCTTC | CASSETRDGFYGYTF
TRBJ1-2 | NA | TRBV28 | NA | TGTGCCAGCAGTCCTGGGGGGTTAGATCGGGTTTATGGCTACACCTTC | CASSPGGLDRVYGYTF
TRBJ1-5 | NA | TRBV6-5 | NA | TGTGCCAGCAGTTACAATGAGGAGGATCAGCCCCAGCATTTT | CASSYNEEDQPQHF
TRBJ1-2 | once | TRBV28 | NA | TGTGCCAGCAGTCGAGGTGGGGTAATTGGCTACACCTTC | CASSRGGVIGYTF
TRBJ2-1 | NA | TRBV7-3 | TRBD1 | TGTGCCAGCAGCTCAACGGGACAGGGTTCCGATGAGCAGTTCTTC | CASSSTGQGSDEQFF
TRBJ2-6 | NA | TRBV28 | TRBD2 | TGTGCCAGCAGTCCCCCACTAGCGGGAATATGGGGGGCCAACGTCCTGACTTTC | CASSPPLAGIWGANVLTF
TRBJ1-6 | NA | TRBV18 | NA | TGTGCCAGCTCACCAAAAGAGGGCGAGGGGTCACCCCTCCACTTT | CASSPKEGEGSPLHF
TRBJ1-2 | NA | TRBV21-1 | NA | TGTGCCAGCAGCACCCCAAGGGGATACCGACAGGGACCATTCTATGGCTACACCTTC | CASSTPRGYRQGPFYGYTF
TRBJ1-6 | NA | TRBV5-6 | NA | TGTGCCAGCAGCCCCGGGGGGCTCGGGAATTCACCCCTCCACTTT | CASSPGGLGNSPLHF
TRBJ1-1 | NA | TRBV13 | NA | TGTGCCAGCAGCCAGACCGGACCGAGGACTGAAGCTTTCTTT | CASSQTGPRTEAFF
TRBJ2-2 | NA | TRBV5-1 | NA | TGCGCCAGCAGTGCGGACGGCCGAAACACCGGGGAGCTGTTTTTT | CASSADGRNTGELFF
TRBJ1-1 | NA | TRBV7-9 | NA | TGTGCCAGCAGATCTAACAAGGACACTGAAGCTTTCTTT | CASRSNKDTEAFF
TRBJ2-7 | NA | TRBV7-9 | TRBD1 | TGTGCCAGCAGCTTAGCCAGGGGGCTCGACGAGCAGTACTTC | CASSLARGLDEQYF
TRBJ1-2 | NA | TRBV4-2 | TRBD1 | TGTGCCAGCAGCCTATCCCGGGACAGGGGCAACTATGGCTACACCTTC | CASSLSRDRGNYGYTF
TRBJ1-2 | once | TRBV5-1 | NA | TGCGCCAGCAGCCTCCGAGACCCAAGACAAGGTGGCTACACCTTC | CASSLRDPRQGGYTF
TRBJ2-7 | NA | TRBV6-5 | NA | TGTGCCAGCAGGACAGGACTCACCTACGAGCAGTACTTC | CASRTGLTYEQYF